The rows below give T cell receptor beta chains drawn from one sample of a study of blood T cell repertoires in COVID-19. Produced via immunoSEQ multiplex PCR; TCRdb's table is partial and in-frame only. The sample includes fewer than 250,000 clones, about 90% of them seen just once. The sequenced sample consisted of peripheral blood. The receptors originated from a man between 60 and 70 years old with COVID-19, enrolled during active disease. CDR3s include the opening cysteine and the closing phenylalanine or tryptophan. A D gene is named only where the DNA matches it firmly. Rows give clone size only sometimes, using once, few, many, or a class for an expanded clone.

D	J	size	V	DNA	CDR3
TRBD1	TRBJ1-3	-	TRBV5-6	TGTGCCAGCAGCTTAACCCGGACAGGAAATTTTTACTCTGGAAACACCATATATTTT	CASSLTRTGNFYSGNTIYF
TRBD1	TRBJ1-2	once	TRBV12-3/TRBV12-4	TGTGCCAGCAGGCTCGCGGGACAGATTGGCTACACCTTC	CASRLAGQIGYTF
TRBD2	TRBJ2-5	-	TRBV4-1	TGCGCCAGCAGCCAAGATTTGTCTAGCGGGGCGGCTGAGACCCAGTACTTC	CASSQDLSSGAAETQYF
TRBD1	TRBJ2-2	-	TRBV6-6	TGTGCCAGCAGTTTGGACAGGGTACCCGGGGAGCTGTTTTTT	CASSLDRVPGELFF
TRBD1	TRBJ2-5	-	TRBV5-1	TGCGCCAGCAGCCCGACTTCGGGACAGGGGATCAAGACCCAGTACTTC	CASSPTSGQGIKTQYF
-	TRBJ1-4	-	TRBV2	TGTGCCAGCAAATCGTTAGAGGTTGAAAAACTGTTTTTT	CASKSLEVEKLFF
TRBD1	TRBJ2-1	once	TRBV19	TGTGCCAGTAGTATCGACAGGGGGACCCACAATGAGCAGTTCTTC	CASSIDRGTHNEQFF
TRBD1	TRBJ1-1	-	TRBV5-4	TGTGCCAGCAGGGAAACAGGGGGAACTGAAGCTTTCTTT	CASRETGGTEAFF
-	TRBJ1-1	-	TRBV30	TGTGCCCAAGCCCAGGGTTTAGGCACTGAAGCTTTCTTT	CAQAQGLGTEAFF
-	TRBJ2-7	once	TRBV6-2/TRBV6-3	TGTGCCAGCAGCTTACTCAGGGGACTATCCTACGAGCAGTACTTC	CASSLLRGLSYEQYF
TRBD1	TRBJ2-7	-	TRBV5-1	TGCGCCAGCAGCTTGCCCGGGACAGGGGTAGGTGAGCAGTACTTC	CASSLPGTGVGEQYF
-	TRBJ2-2	-	TRBV18	TGTGCCAGCTCACCACCGGGCAGGGCTATGGCCGGGGAGCTGTTTTTT	CASSPPGRAMAGELFF
TRBD2	TRBJ2-3	-	TRBV6-6	TGTGCCAGCAGCCACTGGACTAGCGGGCCCCTGCCCCCTAGCACAGATACGCAGTATTTT	CASSHWTSGPLPPSTDTQYF
-	TRBJ1-4	-	TRBV27	TGTGCCAGCAGTCCCCCCCGCCACAGGGCTACTTCAACTAATGAAAAACTGTTTTTT	CASSPPRHRATSTNEKLFF
TRBD2	TRBJ2-1	once	TRBV4-1	TGCGCCAGCAGCCAAGATAGCAGTAGCGGGAAGCAGTTCTTC	CASSQDSSSGKQFF
TRBD1	TRBJ1-2	few	TRBV28	TGTGCCAGCGGTAGGGACAGTCGCGGCTACACCTTC	CASGRDSRGYTF
TRBD1	TRBJ1-2	once	TRBV18	TGTGCCAGCTCACCAGGGACAGTCTATGGCTACACCTTC	CASSPGTVYGYTF
-	TRBJ1-1	-	TRBV19	TGTGCCAGTAGTATAGGCGGAACAGGGAACACTGAAGCTTTCTTT	CASSIGGTGNTEAFF
-	TRBJ2-7	-	TRBV9	TGTGCCAGCAGCGTAGATCCAGCGGTGTCTTCCGAGCAGTACTTC	CASSVDPAVSSEQYF
TRBD1	TRBJ1-5	-	TRBV6-6	TGTGCCAGCAGTCTAGATGGGACAGCTAATCAGCCCCAGCATTTT	CASSLDGTANQPQHF
-	TRBJ1-5	once	TRBV3-1/TRBV3-2	TGTGCCAGCAGCCAATCTAGTAATCAGCCCCAGCATTTT	CASSQSSNQPQHF
-	TRBJ2-1	-	TRBV6-5	TGTGCCAGCAGTCCCCGAGCGGGCTCCTACAATGAGCAGTTCTTC	CASSPRAGSYNEQFF
TRBD2	TRBJ2-1	-	TRBV7-9	TGTGCCAGCAGCCCAAGAGGACTAGCCACAGAGCAGTTCTTC	CASSPRGLATEQFF
-	TRBJ2-5	-	TRBV7-9	TGTGCCAGCAGCTTGGGGGGACTCGGCGGGGAGACCCAGTACTTC	CASSLGGLGGETQYF
TRBD1	TRBJ1-1	-	TRBV7-9	TGTGCCAGCAGCCTCTCAGGGGGACGGGGGAACACTGAAGCTTTCTTT	CASSLSGGRGNTEAFF
-	TRBJ1-2	-	TRBV19	TGTGCCAGTACCACAGAGGGGGTGCGGTATGGCTACACCTTC	CASTTEGVRYGYTF
TRBD1	TRBJ1-4	-	TRBV29-1	TGCAGCGTGACAGGGATGGGCCCAACTAATGAAAAACTGTTTTTT	CSVTGMGPTNEKLFF
-	TRBJ1-2	once	TRBV3-1/TRBV3-2	TGTGCCAGCAGCCAAGGGGGGCGCAACTATGGCTACACCTTC	CASSQGGRNYGYTF
-	TRBJ2-7	-	TRBV21-1	TGTGCCAGCAGCAAAGAATCCAAGAGAGACGAGCAGTACTTC	CASSKESKRDEQYF
TRBD1	TRBJ1-5	once	TRBV28	TGTGCCAGCAGTTTCGGACAGGGGAATCAGCCCCAGCATTTT	CASSFGQGNQPQHF
-	TRBJ1-6	once	TRBV29-1	TGCAGCGTTGCCGAGACAAATAATTCACCCCTCCACTTT	CSVAETNNSPLHF
-	TRBJ2-6	-	TRBV7-2	TGTGCCAGCAGCTGGACACAGGCGTCTGGGGCCAACGTCCTGACTTTC	CASSWTQASGANVLTF
TRBD2	TRBJ2-1	-	TRBV4-3	TGCGCCAGCAGCCAACTCCGGGCTAGCGGCCCCAATGAGCAGTTCTTC	CASSQLRASGPNEQFF
TRBD1	TRBJ1-4	few	TRBV5-1	TGCGCCAGCAGCCCGGGACAGCTTAATGAAAAACTGTTTTTT	CASSPGQLNEKLFF
-	TRBJ1-1	-	TRBV19	TGTGCCAGTAGGTCATTATGGGGTGGACACCAAGGAACTGAAGCTTTCTTT	CASRSLWGGHQGTEAFF
TRBD2	TRBJ2-1	-	TRBV6-5	TGTGCCAGCAGCCGGGACTACTCCTACAATGAGCAGTTCTTC	CASSRDYSYNEQFF
-	TRBJ1-5	many	TRBV28	TGTGCCAGCAGTTTCCCCTACCAGCCCCAGCATTTT	CASSFPYQPQHF
-	TRBJ2-1	-	TRBV18	TGTGCCAGCTCACCGCGAACCTTAGGGGGGGTGAGCTCCTACAATGAGCAGTTCTTC	CASSPRTLGGVSSYNEQFF
-	TRBJ1-5	-	TRBV2	TGTGCCAGCAGGGAGGACGGGAGCAATCAGCCCCAGCATTTT	CASREDGSNQPQHF
-	TRBJ2-2	once	TRBV7-3	TGTGCCAGCAGTCGAGACACAGCGAACACCGGGGAGCTGTTTTTT	CASSRDTANTGELFF
TRBD2	TRBJ2-3	-	TRBV28	TGTGCCAGCAGTGGGGAAAGTAAGCGGGAGGAAACAGATACGCAGTATTTT	CASSGESKREETDTQYF
TRBD1	TRBJ1-2	once	TRBV6-5	TGTGCCAGCAGTTACTCGACAGGGGCTCACTATGGCTACACCTTC	CASSYSTGAHYGYTF
TRBD2	TRBJ2-7	-	TRBV5-5	TGTGCCAGCAGCCTCCTAAGCGGGATAGAGTACGAGCAGTACTTC	CASSLLSGIEYEQYF
-	TRBJ1-2	-	TRBV4-2	TGTGCCAGCAGCCAACGCGGGATTCACTTC	CASSQRGIHF
-	TRBJ2-5	-	TRBV24-1	TGTGCCACCAGTGCGGGAAGGACCCAGTACTTC	CATSAGRTQYF
-	TRBJ1-3	once	TRBV6-5	TGTGCCAGCAGAGGAGACAGAAGCTCTGGAAACACCATATATTTT	CASRGDRSSGNTIYF
-	TRBJ1-5	once	TRBV19	TGTGCCAGTACTAATACCGAGCTTAGCAATCAGCCCCAGCATTTT	CASTNTELSNQPQHF